This T cell receptor (beta chain) was recovered during a study of shared clonotypes between healthy human individuals. The study, taken as a whole, reports: Only blood samples were collected, and tissue repertoires likely differ.

It was about 82 million PBMCs that unsorted samples used for genomic DNA. The CDR3 totals 16 residues. V shed 4 bases and J shed 0 bases, with 18 bases lying between them. The germline gives CDR1 GTSNPN, CDR2 SVGIG (reference sequence). A note on this clone: Its specificity is not known.

TCRdb's copy holds only in-frame clones and misses some; the assay was immunoSEQ multiplex PCR. Among hundreds of thousands of clones, about four fifths were seen once, and the ten largest hold 13%. The gene calls are TRBV30 and TRBJ1-1, with a tentative D call TRBD1 (5 bases). This receptor was obtained from a woman aged 35 to 49 in good health. Some clones in this sample may be carry-over from other donors' samples. Sequenced material: PBMCs. The CDR3, as DNA: TGTGCCTGGAATACAAAATTGGGACTGCTGAACACTGAAGCTTTCTTT. It is translated as CAWNTKLGLLNTEAFF.